These T cell receptor beta chains were read from a single sample in a study of T cell responses to AZD1222 COVID-19 vaccine. Assay used: immunoSEQ multiplex PCR; TCRdb lists only in-frame clones, some missing. The table shows 90,000 to 130,000 clones, with about 94% occurring only once. This specimen was peripheral blood, taken 28 days after the second AZD1222 dose. Receptors originate from an adult who received the AZD1222 COVID-19 vaccine. The CDR3 runs from the conserved cysteine through the conserved F or W. Each record gives: J gene, D gene, V gene, CDR3 protein. The D gene is left open where the match is weak.

>TRBJ1-6|TRBD1|TRBV5-1
CASSLDRGNSPLHF
>TRBJ1-1|NA|TRBV5-5
CASSLRQLNTEAFF
>TRBJ2-2|NA|TRBV6-1
CASSEAGGLDTGELFF
>TRBJ1-5|NA|TRBV19
CASSIRVEQPQHF
>TRBJ2-7|NA|TRBV20-1
CSASSSLLAGQPPRATYEQYF
>TRBJ1-1|NA|TRBV7-9
CASSLSADTEAFF
>TRBJ2-1|TRBD2|TRBV7-8
CASSFASGLYNEQFF
>TRBJ2-7|TRBD2|TRBV6-5
CASSYKRLAGARQYF
>TRBJ2-7|NA|TRBV20-1
CSASTFPAGEQYF
>TRBJ2-3|NA|TRBV5-1
CASSSRGLGTDTQYF
>TRBJ2-1|TRBD2|TRBV7-8
CASSSGASGNSGEQFF
>TRBJ2-2|NA|TRBV5-4
CASSRDRGTGELFF
>TRBJ1-1|NA|TRBV30
CAWRAQGNTEAFF
>TRBJ1-2|NA|TRBV20-1
CSATGGNTF
>TRBJ2-7|NA|TRBV9
CASSPPLASYEQYF
>TRBJ2-2|TRBD2|TRBV15
CATSYPAAGGLTGELFF
>TRBJ2-1|NA|TRBV5-1
CASSLRPGDNEQFF
>TRBJ2-5|TRBD2|TRBV27
CASSLRVTSGGASETQYF
>TRBJ2-1|TRBD1|TRBV5-5
CASSLGQGAYNEQFF
>TRBJ1-2|NA|TRBV27
CASSATAGYGYTF
>TRBJ1-3|NA|TRBV28
CASSRGGQRNTIYF
>TRBJ2-1|NA|TRBV12-3/TRBV12-4
CASNTIRVEQFF
>TRBJ2-7|TRBD1|TRBV5-1
CASSSGQGDHEQYF
>TRBJ2-7|NA|TRBV7-8
CASSLVPYEQYF
>TRBJ1-1|NA|TRBV6-1
CASSESGDLTEAFF
>TRBJ2-7|NA|TRBV6-5
CASSYSDPNYEQYF
>TRBJ2-2|NA|TRBV5-1
CASSLVAHTGELFF
>TRBJ1-5|NA|TRBV11-2
CASSWNSNQPQHF
>TRBJ2-7|NA|TRBV2
CATQETPYEQYF
>TRBJ2-1|TRBD2|TRBV14
CASSRAGTSGSEQFF
>TRBJ1-5|TRBD1|TRBV29-1
CSVGVGGANQPQHF